This T cell receptor (beta chain) was documented in a study of memory CD4+ T cells and cytomegalovirus serostatus. Method: immunoSEQ multiplex PCR; TCRdb's copy keeps in-frame clones and lacks some. The data show tens of thousands of clones, with around 77% seen just once and about 1% held by the top ten. The germline gives CDR1 LGHNA, CDR2 YSLEER. The CDR3 is 14 residues long. Trimming stripped 0 bases from V and 7 bases from J, with 11 bases between. The sort gate was single viable CD3+CD4+CD8-CD45RO+ cells for memory CD4+ T cells. The sample consisted of memory CD4+ T cells from blood. The chain employs TRBV4-3 and TRBJ2-3; D uncertain. This TCR was sampled from an adult in good health and CMV-seronegative. The CDR3 sequence is CASSQEGREYTQYF. The DNA of the CDR3 is TGCGCCAGCAGCCAAGAAGGTCGCGAATATACGCAGTATTTT.